Below, 15 T cell receptor beta chains from the same sample are listed, as sequenced in a study of T cell responses to AZD1222 COVID-19 vaccine. Assay: immunoSEQ multiplex PCR; the TCRdb copy retains only in-frame clones and omits some. Of fewer than 90,000 clones in the sample, about 86% were seen once. Sample: peripheral blood, taken 28 days after the second AZD1222 dose. These receptors all come from an adult who received the AZD1222 COVID-19 vaccine.

The rearrangement joins TRBV27 to TRBJ2-7, with 10 bases matching TRBD2. V shed 6 bases and J 2 bases; nucleotides not matched to a gene: 7. Germline V gene sequence: CDR1 MNHEY, CDR2 SMNVEV (reference sequence). This CDR3 is 15 amino acids long. The CDR3, as DNA: TGTGCCAGCAGCCTAGCGGGGGTGTGGACCTACGAGCAGTACTTC. It is translated as CASSLAGVWTYEQYF.

This chain connects TRBV4-1 to TRBJ2-7, with 9 bases lining up with TRBD1. Looked up from germline, CDR1 is MGHRA and CDR2 is YSYEKL. The CDR3 consists of 15 residues. Trimming removed 4 bases from V and 2 bases from J; junction bases left unmatched: 6. The CDR3 DNA reads TGCGCCAGCAGCCTAATGACAGGGGGTCCCTACGAGCAGTACTTC. Translating it yields CASSLMTGGPYEQYF.

V and J are TRBV28 and TRBJ2-7; tentative D call: TRBD1 (6 bases). The V and J ends lost 6 bases and 2 bases respectively, with 23 bases between them. Germline lookup yields CDR1 MDHEN and CDR2 SYDVKM. The CDR3 length is 17 residues. The CDR3 reads CASSTSLGTRYTYEQYF. CDR3 DNA: TGTGCCAGCAGCACTTCCCTCGGGACAAGGTATACCTACGAGCAGTACTTC.

The V and J genes are TRBV6-1 and TRBJ1-5; D is undetermined. The ends were cut back, 3 bases at V and 0 bases at J, with 6 bases in the middle. This CDR3 has 14 residues. The V gene's germline CDR1 is MNHNS and CDR2 SASEGT. The CDR3 coding sequence is TGTGCCAGCAGTGAGCAGGTTAGCAATCAGCCCCAGCATTTT. This translates into CASSEQVSNQPQHF.

The chain carries TRBV5-5 and TRBJ1-5; no definite D call. There are 15 residues in the CDR3. CDR1 and CDR2 from the germline V gene are SGHKS and YYEKEE (reference sequence). With 4 bases removed from V and 4 bases from J, the gap between germline ends came to 15 bases. In DNA form, the CDR3 reads TGTGCCAGCAGCCCGGGTCCGGGCCGAAATCAGCCCCAGCATTTT. The encoded protein is CASSPGPGRNQPQHF.

The chain links TRBV7-2 to TRBJ2-2; maybe TRBD2 (6 bases). The CDR3 is 15 amino acids. V gave up 3 bases and J gave up 4 bases, with 12 bases separating them. Germline loops: CDR1 SGHTA, CDR2 FQGNSA. The CDR3 loop reads CASSFRDLITGELFF. The CDR3 DNA follows: TGTGCCAGCAGCTTTCGGGACTTAATCACCGGGGAGCTGTTTTTT.

This clone was detected a few times. The genes are TRBV19 and TRBJ1-1; 8 bases align to TRBD1. The germline V gene has CDR1 LNHDA and CDR2 SQIVND (reference sequence). The CDR3 runs 12 residues. V shed 5 bases, J shed 9 bases, and the junction held 5 bases outside the gene matches. CDR3 region: CASSPRTGKAFF. DNA of the CDR3: TGTGCCAGTAGTCCCCGGACAGGGAAAGCTTTCTTT. Full variable domain (missing parts from reference TRBV19 and TRBJ1-1): DGGITQSPKYLFRKEGQNVTLSCEQNLNHDAMYWYRQDPGQGLRLIYYSQIVNDFQKGDIAEGYSVSREKKESFPLTVTSAQKNPTAFYLCASSPRTGKAFFGQGTRLTVV.

The chain carries TRBV29-1 and TRBJ2-7; D unclear. Trimming shortened V by 6 bases and J by 5 bases, and 8 bases separated the two germline ends. Germline lookup yields CDR1 SQVTM and CDR2 ANQGSEA. The CDR3 covers 10 residues. CDR3 loop: CSVLVDEQYF. CDR3 in DNA: TGCAGCGTCTTGGTCGACGAGCAGTACTTC.

The chain carries TRBV7-7 and TRBJ2-1; 9 bases agree with TRBD1. CDR3 length: 15 residues. The V gene's germline CDR1 is SSHAT and CDR2 FNYEAQ (reference sequence). After removal of 1 base from V and 4 bases from J, the junction contained 2 bases not matched to a gene. The CDR3 loop is CASSLGTGVYNEQFF. CDR3 bases: TGTGCCAGCAGCTTAGGGACAGGGGTATACAATGAGCAGTTCTTC.

This clone was detected only a few times. The V call is TRBV18, the J call TRBJ1-2; 11 nucleotides align to TRBD1. This CDR3 is 17 amino acids long. The trim removed 0 bases at V and 10 bases at J, leaving 13 bases unmatched. CDR1 and CDR2 from the germline V gene are KGHSH and LQKENI. The CDR3 DNA sequence: TGTGCCAGCTCACCACCGGGGACAGGGGGGTCAAGTTGGATCTACACCTTC. Amino acid sequence: CASSPPGTGGSSWIYTF.

CDR3 in DNA: TGTGCCAGCAGCCGGTCAAGGCTTTTTCAGTACTTC. Its protein is CASSRSRLFQYF. The rearrangement joins TRBV4-2 to TRBJ2-7, with D unclear. Germline V lookup: CDR1 LGHNA, CDR2 YNFKEQ. V was pared by 4 bases and J by 10 bases, with 14 bases between. There are 12 residues in the CDR3.

The rearrangement joins TRBV7-9 to TRBJ1-2; possibly TRBD1 for D (5 bases). CDR3 length: 14 amino acids. Germline V gene lookup returns CDR1 SEHNR and CDR2 FQNEAQ (reference sequence). Trimming took off 5 bases at V and 8 bases at J, with 18 bases between the two ends. The CDR3 loop reads CASSRDGGLGGYTF. The DNA for the CDR3 is TGTGCCAGCAGCAGGGACGGCGGACTGGGCGGCTACACCTTC.

The CDR3 region is CAWKDRSNQPQHF. The CDR3 DNA follows: TGTGCCTGGAAGGACAGGTCCAATCAGCCCCAGCATTTT. The rearrangement joins TRBV30 to TRBJ1-5, with 7 bases aligning to TRBD1. The V and J ends lost 4 bases and 3 bases, in that order; junction bases with no gene match: 3. The germline gives CDR1 GTSNPN, CDR2 SVGIG (reference sequence). The CDR3 length is 13 residues.

The CDR3 DNA reads TGTGCCAGCAGGTCGGCGGGACAGGCGAGGTCACCCCTCCACTTT. Protein: CASRSAGQARSPLHF. The chain couples TRBV28 to TRBJ1-6; TRBD1 agrees at 8 bases. After removal of 6 bases from V and 10 bases from J, the junction contained 11 bases not matched to a gene. CDR3 length equals 15 residues. The germline gives CDR1 MDHEN, CDR2 SYDVKM.

This clone was detected only once. The rearrangement uses TRBV5-1 and TRBJ2-7; D remains ambiguous. V lost 0 bases and J lost 2, with 9 bases in between. Germline-derived CDR1 and CDR2 are SGHRS and YFSETQ. The CDR3 loop spans 14 amino acids. The CDR3 nucleotides are TGCGCCAGCAGCTTGGACAGTTCGACCTACGAGCAGTACTTC. Protein: CASSLDSSTYEQYF.